These 7 T cell receptor beta chains came from one sample sequenced in a study of blood T cells in healthy people across ages (dated by TCRdb to between 2014 and 2017). The library came from 5' RACE. Sequencing instrument: Illumina HiSeq 2500. A second PCR of about 7 to 12 cycles was run with a J-beta primer mix and a sample-barcoded 5' primer. Using fastp at Q25 and MiXCR, TCRdb reprocessed the public reads and kept productive beta chains. One record per CDR3 amino acid sequence lists the most common genes and DNA. Recorded for this sample are around 1,700,000 distinct CDR3 sequences; roughly 30% of them occurred a single time. The ten largest make up 7.7% of the sample. Sequencing input: blood. These receptors were collected from a woman aged 25 to 39 in good health.

This clonotype was recorded a few times. J is TRBJ1-1 and V is TRBV28, with D perhaps TRBD1 (5 bases). Germline V gene sequence: CDR1 MDHEN, CDR2 SYDVKM. The CDR3 sequence is 15 residues long. Trimming pared 0 bases from V and 3 bases from J, leaving 11 bases between. The CDR3 spells CASSLWLGEDTEAFF. The CDR3 DNA reads as TGTGCCAGCAGTTTATGGTTGGGGGAAGACACTGAAGCTTTCTTT.

The CDR3 region has the DNA TGTGCCAGCAGCCAAGGTCTCGCGTACGGGCAGTTCTTC. This sequence encodes CASSQGLAYGQFF. The V call is TRBV3-1, the J call TRBJ2-1; D remains ambiguous. The V and J ends lost 1 base and 12 bases respectively, with 13 bases between them. There are 13 residues in the CDR3. CDR1 LGHDT and CDR2 YNNKEL come from the germline V gene (reference sequence).

The sample holds a few counts of this clonotype. The chain recombines TRBV7-3 with TRBJ2-5; tentative D call: TRBD2 (7 bases). The CDR3 length is 15 residues. The germline CDR1 and CDR2 sequences are SGHTA and FQGTGA. Trimming removed 3 bases from V and 1 base from J, with 12 bases in between. The CDR3 nucleotides read TGTGCCAGCAGCTTCAACGGGGGGCGCCAAGAGACCCAGTACTTC. Translated: CASSFNGGRQETQYF.

A few counts support this clonotype. This chain connects TRBV6-2 or TRBV6-3 to TRBJ1-5; 7 bases are a match to TRBD1. Per germline, CDR1 MNHEY and CDR2 SVGEGT. V dropped 6 bases and J dropped 6; count of bases not matched to a gene: 8. CDR3 size: 14 residues. CDR3 nucleotide sequence: TGTGCCAGCAGACCGACAGGGCGGGCTCAGCCCCAGCATTTT. Translated: CASRPTGRAQPQHF.

As concerns this clonotype: At one of its ends the junction is not consistent with the germline gene, which may arise from a read error. The chain recombines TRBV29-1 with TRBJ2-6; D is perhaps TRBD2 (6 bases). The germline V gene has CDR1 SQVTM and CDR2 ANQGSEA. CDR3 length equals 14 residues. The CDR3 DNA reads as TGCAGCGCTGAACGCGGGGAAGGGGCCAACGTCCTGACTTTC. It encodes CSAERGEGANVLTF.

This clonotype was seen only a few times. The chain has TRBV28 and TRBJ1-5; a possible D gene is TRBD1 (6 bases). Per the germline V gene, CDR1 is MDHEN and CDR2 is SYDVKM. V was pared by 7 bases and J by 4 bases, with 14 bases between. This CDR3 is 14 amino acids long. The CDR3 DNA sequence: TGTGCCAGCATTTCAGGACAGTCGAATCAGCCCCAGCATTTT. This translates into CASISGQSNQPQHF.

At least ten counts were recorded for this clonotype. The chain recombines TRBV13 with TRBJ2-7; 8 bases map to TRBD2. The CDR3 sequence is 14 residues long. Germline V gives CDR1 PRHDT, CDR2 FYEKMQ (reference sequence). J was trimmed by 3 bases and V by 5 bases; bases with no gene match: 6. CDR3: CASSRAGGGYEQYF. For the CDR3, the DNA is TGTGCCAGCAGCCGGGCGGGGGGCGGCTACGAGCAGTACTTC.